This TCR beta chain was found in a study of blood T cells in healthy people across ages. Study in general: Capture via template switching afforded approximately one barcoded beta molecule per two T cells. Notes on the study in general: There was no known CMV status for donors, so expanded clonotype changes were possibly confounded. Roughly linearly, TCR beta diversity per million T cells fell as age increased.

This clonotype was detected once. The antigen is not known. It was with a sample-barcoded 5' primer and a J-beta primer mix that a second PCR of roughly 7 to 12 cycles was run. TCRdb recomputed calls from the 5' RACE reads with MiXCR, one row per CDR3 protein. The sample contains roughly 700,000 distinct CDR3 sequences, approximately 50% of which appear only once. CDR3 length: 16 amino acids. V lost 3 bases, J lost 2 bases, and 7 bases stayed unmatched. The genes are TRBV12-3 or TRBV12-4 and TRBJ2-7, with 10 bases identical to TRBD1. The sequenced material came from blood. The sequence came from a woman aged 55 to 70 in good health. CDR3 sequence reads: CASSLGGQGRTYEQYF. In DNA form, the CDR3 reads TGTGCCAGCAGTTTGGGGGGACAGGGGCGAACCTACGAGCAGTACTTC.